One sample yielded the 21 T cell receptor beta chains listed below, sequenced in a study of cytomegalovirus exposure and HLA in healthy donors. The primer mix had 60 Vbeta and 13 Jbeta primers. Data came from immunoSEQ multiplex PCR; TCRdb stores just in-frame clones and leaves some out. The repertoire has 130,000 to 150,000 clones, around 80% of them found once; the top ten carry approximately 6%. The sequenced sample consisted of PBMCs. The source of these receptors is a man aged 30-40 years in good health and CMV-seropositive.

The CDR3 bases are TGTGCCAGCAGTGGAAGGGGGAACATAGCCAAAAACATTCAGTACTTC. It yields the protein CASSGRGNIAKNIQYF. The chain uses TRBV7-2 and TRBJ2-4, with a tentative D call TRBD1 (6 bases). The V and J ends lost 6 bases and 0 bases respectively, with 15 bases between them. There are 16 residues in the CDR3. Per the germline V gene, CDR1 is SGHTA and CDR2 is FQGNSA. Supplemented by reference TRBV7-2 and TRBJ2-4, the full variable domain reads GAGVSQSPSNKVTEKGKDVELRCDPISGHTALYWYRQSLGQGLEFLIYFQGNSAPDKSGLPSDRFSAERTGGSVSTLTIQRTQQEDSAVYLCASSGRGNIAKNIQYFGAGTRLSVL.

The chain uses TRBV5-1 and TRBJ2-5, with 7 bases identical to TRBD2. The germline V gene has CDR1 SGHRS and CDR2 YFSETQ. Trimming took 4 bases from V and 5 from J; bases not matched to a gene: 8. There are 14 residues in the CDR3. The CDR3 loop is CASSRTTSAETQYF. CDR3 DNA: TGCGCCAGCAGCCGGACAACTAGCGCGGAGACCCAGTACTTC.

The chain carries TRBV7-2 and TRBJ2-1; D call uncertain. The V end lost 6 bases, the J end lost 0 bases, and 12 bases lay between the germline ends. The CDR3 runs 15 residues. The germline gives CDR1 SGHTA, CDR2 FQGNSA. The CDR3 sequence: CASRPDLSSYNEQFF. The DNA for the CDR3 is TGTGCCAGCAGGCCCGACTTAAGCTCCTACAATGAGCAGTTCTTC.

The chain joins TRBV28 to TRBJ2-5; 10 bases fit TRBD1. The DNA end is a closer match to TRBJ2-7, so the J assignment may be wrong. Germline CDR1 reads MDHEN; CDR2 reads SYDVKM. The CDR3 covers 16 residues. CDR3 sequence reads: CASSLVWDRGAYEQYF. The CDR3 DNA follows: TGTGCCAGCAGTTTGGTTTGGGACAGGGGAGCCTACGAGCAGTACTTC.

CDR3 amino acids: CASSRPGPGGGRVSYEQYF. Written as DNA, the CDR3 is TGTGCCAGCAGCCGCCCCGGCCCGGGTGGCGGGAGGGTCTCCTACGAGCAGTACTTC. This chain uses TRBV5-4 with TRBJ2-7, with TRBD2 matching over 9 bases. V lost 4 bases and J lost 0; bases outside the gene matches: 17. CDR1 SGHNT and CDR2 YYREEE come from the germline V gene (reference sequence). CDR3 size: 19 residues.

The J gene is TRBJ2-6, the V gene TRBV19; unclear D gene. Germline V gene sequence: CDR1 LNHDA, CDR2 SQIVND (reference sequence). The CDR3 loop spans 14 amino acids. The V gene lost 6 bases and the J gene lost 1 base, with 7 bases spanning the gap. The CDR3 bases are TGTGCCAGTAGCGATCTATCTGGGGCCAACGTCCTGACTTTC. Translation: CASSDLSGANVLTF.

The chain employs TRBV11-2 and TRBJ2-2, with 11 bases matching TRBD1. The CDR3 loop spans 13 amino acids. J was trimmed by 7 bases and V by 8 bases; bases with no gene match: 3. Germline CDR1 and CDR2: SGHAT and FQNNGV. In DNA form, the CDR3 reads TGTGCCAGCTGGGGACAGGGGGGCGGGGAGCTGTTTTTT. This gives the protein CASWGQGGGELFF.

The CDR3, as DNA: TGTGCCAGCAGTCGACAGGGGACTGAAGCTTTCTTT. It encodes CASSRQGTEAFF. This sequence joins TRBV2 and TRBJ1-1; 8 bases line up with TRBD1. The CDR3 is 12 amino acids. Germline CDR1 is SNHLY and CDR2 is FYNNEI. After removal of 5 bases from V and 5 bases from J, the junction contained 1 base not matched to a gene.

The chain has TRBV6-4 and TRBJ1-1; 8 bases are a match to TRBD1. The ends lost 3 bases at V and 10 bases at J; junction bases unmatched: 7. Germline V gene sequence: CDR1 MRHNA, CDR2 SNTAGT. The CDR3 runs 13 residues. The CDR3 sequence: CASSDRTGMAAFF. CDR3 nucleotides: TGTGCCAGCAGTGATAGGACAGGGATGGCAGCTTTCTTT.

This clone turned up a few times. CDR3 protein: CASSPRQGTLNIQYF. The CDR3 DNA reads TGTGCCAGCAGTCCCCGACAGGGGACCTTAAACATTCAGTACTTC. The chain employs TRBV27 and TRBJ2-4, with 8 bases lining up with TRBD1. With V trimmed by 5 bases and J by 6 bases, 9 bases remained unmatched. The CDR3 runs to 15 residues. Germline-derived CDR1 and CDR2 are MNHEY and SMNVEV (reference sequence).

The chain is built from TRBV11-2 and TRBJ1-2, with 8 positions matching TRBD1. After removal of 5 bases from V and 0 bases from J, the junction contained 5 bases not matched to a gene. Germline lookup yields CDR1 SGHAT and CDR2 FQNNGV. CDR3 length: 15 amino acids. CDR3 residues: CASSLQGDPNYGYTF. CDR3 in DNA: TGTGCCAGCAGCCTACAGGGGGATCCTAACTATGGCTACACCTTC.

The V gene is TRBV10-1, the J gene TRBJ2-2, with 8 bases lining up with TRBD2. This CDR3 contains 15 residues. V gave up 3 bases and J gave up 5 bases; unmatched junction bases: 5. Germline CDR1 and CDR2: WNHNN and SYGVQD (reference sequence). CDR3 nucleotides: TGCGCCAGCAGTGAAAGCGGGAGTCCGACCGGGGAGCTGTTTTTT. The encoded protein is CASSESGSPTGELFF.

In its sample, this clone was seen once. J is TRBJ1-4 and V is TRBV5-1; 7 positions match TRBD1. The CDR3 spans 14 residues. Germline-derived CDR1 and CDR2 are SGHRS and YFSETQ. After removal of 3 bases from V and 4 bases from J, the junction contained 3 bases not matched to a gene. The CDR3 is CASSSGQNNEKLFF. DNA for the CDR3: TGCGCCAGCAGCTCGGGACAGAATAATGAAAAACTGTTTTTT.

CDR3 nucleotides: TGTGCCAGCAGCATCAGACTAGCGGAGACACAGTACAATGAGCAGTTCTTC. This gives the protein CASSIRLAETQYNEQFF. The chain combines TRBV7-8 with TRBJ2-1, with 9 bases that match TRBD2. The CDR3 extends over 17 amino acids. V lost 5 bases to trimming and J lost 4 bases; unmatched junction nucleotides: 12. Germline values: CDR1 SGHVS, CDR2 FQNEAQ.

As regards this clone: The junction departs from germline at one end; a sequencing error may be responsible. The CDR3 nucleotides read TGCGCCAGCAGCTTGGACGGACTAGAACTAGCCAAAAACAGTCAGTACTTC. This sequence encodes CASSLDGLELAKNSQYF. The chain employs TRBV5-1 and TRBJ2-4, with TRBD2 identical over 7 bases. This CDR3 contains 17 residues. Germline V gene lookup returns CDR1 SGHRS and CDR2 YFSETQ.

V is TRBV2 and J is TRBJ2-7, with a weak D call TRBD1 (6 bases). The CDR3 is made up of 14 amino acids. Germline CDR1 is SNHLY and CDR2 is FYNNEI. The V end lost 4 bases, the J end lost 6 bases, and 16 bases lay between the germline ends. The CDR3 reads CASSAEQGKGEQYF. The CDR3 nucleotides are TGTGCCAGCAGTGCGGAACAGGGTAAAGGCGAGCAGTACTTC. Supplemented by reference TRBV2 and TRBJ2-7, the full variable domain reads EPEVTQTPSHQVTQMGQEVILRCVPISNHLYFYWYRQILGQKVEFLVSFYNNEISEKSEIFDDQFSVERPDGSNFTLKIRSTKLEDSAMYFCASSAEQGKGEQYFGPGTRLTVT.

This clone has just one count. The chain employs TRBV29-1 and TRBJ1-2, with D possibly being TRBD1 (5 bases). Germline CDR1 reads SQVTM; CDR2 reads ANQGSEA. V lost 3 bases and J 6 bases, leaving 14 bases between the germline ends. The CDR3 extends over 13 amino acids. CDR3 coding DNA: TGCAGCGTTGACCCGACGGGGGTTAATGGCTACACCTTC. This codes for CSVDPTGVNGYTF. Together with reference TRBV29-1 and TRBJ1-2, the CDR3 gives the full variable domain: SAVISQKPSRDICQRGTSLTIQCQVDSQVTMMFWYRQQPGQSLTLIATANQGSEATYESGFVIDKFPISRPNLTFSTLTVSNMSPEDSSIYLCSVDPTGVNGYTFGSGTRLTVV.

The CDR3 protein is CASSYKQGNYGYTF. As DNA, the CDR3 is TGTGCCAGCAGTTATAAACAGGGGAACTATGGCTACACCTTC. This chain uses TRBV6-5 with TRBJ1-2; 7 positions agree with TRBD1. The J segment lost 2 bases and the V segment lost 3 bases, leaving 3 bases of the junction unmatched. CDR3 length: 14 amino acids. Germline V gene data show CDR1 as MNHEY and CDR2 as SVGAGI.

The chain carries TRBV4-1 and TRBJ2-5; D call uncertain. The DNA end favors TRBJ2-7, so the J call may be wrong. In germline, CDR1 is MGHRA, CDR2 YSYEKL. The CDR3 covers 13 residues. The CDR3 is CASSQAAEYEQYF. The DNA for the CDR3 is TGCGCCAGCAGCCAAGCTGCGGAATACGAGCAGTACTTC.

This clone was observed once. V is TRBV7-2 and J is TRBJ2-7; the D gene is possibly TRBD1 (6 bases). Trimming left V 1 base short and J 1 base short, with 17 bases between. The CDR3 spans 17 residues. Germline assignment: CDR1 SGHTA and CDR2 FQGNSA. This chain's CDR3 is CASSLGLLNRVSYEQYF. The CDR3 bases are TGTGCCAGCAGCTTAGGCTTACTCAACAGGGTATCCTACGAGCAGTACTTC. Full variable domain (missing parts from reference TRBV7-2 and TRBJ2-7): GAGVSQSPSNKVTEKGKDVELRCDPISGHTALYWYRQSLGQGLEFLIYFQGNSAPDKSGLPSDRFSAERTGGSVSTLTIQRTQQEDSAVYLCASSLGLLNRVSYEQYFGPGTRLTVT.

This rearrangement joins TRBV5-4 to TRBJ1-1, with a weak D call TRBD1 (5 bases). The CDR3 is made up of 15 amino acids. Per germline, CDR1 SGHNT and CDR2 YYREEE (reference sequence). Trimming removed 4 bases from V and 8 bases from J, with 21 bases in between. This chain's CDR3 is CASSQPGRVGFEAFF. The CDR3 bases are TGTGCCAGCAGCCAACCCGGCAGGGTGGGATTCGAAGCTTTCTTT.